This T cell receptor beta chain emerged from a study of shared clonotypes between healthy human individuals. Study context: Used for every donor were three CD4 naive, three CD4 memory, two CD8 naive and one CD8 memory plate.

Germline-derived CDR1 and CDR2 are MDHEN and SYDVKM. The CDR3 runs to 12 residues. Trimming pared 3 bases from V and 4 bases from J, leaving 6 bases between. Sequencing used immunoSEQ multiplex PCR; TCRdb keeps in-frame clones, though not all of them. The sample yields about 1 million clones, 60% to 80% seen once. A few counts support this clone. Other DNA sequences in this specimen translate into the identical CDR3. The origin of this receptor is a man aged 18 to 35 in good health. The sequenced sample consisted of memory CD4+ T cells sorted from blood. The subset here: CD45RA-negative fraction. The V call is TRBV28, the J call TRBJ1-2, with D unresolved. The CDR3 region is CASSFTGYGYTF. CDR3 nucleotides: TGTGCCAGCAGTTTCACCGGCTATGGCTACACCTTC.